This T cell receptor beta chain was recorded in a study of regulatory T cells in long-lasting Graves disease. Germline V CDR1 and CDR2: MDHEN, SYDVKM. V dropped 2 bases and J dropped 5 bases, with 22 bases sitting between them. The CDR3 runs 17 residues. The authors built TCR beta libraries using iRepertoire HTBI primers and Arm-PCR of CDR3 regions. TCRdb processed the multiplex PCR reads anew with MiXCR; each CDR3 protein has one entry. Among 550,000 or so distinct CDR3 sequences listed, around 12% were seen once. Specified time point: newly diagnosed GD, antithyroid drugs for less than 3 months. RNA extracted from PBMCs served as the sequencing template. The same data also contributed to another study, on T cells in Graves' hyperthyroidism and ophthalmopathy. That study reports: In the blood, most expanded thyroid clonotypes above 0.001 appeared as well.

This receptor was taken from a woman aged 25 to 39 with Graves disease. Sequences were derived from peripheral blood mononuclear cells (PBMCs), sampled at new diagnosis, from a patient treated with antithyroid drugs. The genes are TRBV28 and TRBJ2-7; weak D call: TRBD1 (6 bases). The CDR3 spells CASSLTGPLDRYHEQYF. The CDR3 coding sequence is TGTGCCAGCAGTTTAACGGGGCCACTAGACAGGTACCACGAGCAGTACTTC.